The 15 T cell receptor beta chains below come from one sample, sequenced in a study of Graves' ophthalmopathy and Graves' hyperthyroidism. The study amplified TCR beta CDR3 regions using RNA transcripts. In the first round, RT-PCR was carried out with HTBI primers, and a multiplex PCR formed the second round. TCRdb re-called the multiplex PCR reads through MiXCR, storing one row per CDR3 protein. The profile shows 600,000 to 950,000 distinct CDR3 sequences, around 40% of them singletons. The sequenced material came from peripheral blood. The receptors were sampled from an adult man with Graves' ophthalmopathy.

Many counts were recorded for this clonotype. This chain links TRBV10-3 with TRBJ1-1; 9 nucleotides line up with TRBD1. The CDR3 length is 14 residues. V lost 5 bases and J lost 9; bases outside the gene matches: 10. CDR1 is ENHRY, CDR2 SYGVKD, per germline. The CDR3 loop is CAISRGTGRIKAFF. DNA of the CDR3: TGTGCCATCAGTCGCGGGACAGGGAGAATTAAAGCTTTCTTT.

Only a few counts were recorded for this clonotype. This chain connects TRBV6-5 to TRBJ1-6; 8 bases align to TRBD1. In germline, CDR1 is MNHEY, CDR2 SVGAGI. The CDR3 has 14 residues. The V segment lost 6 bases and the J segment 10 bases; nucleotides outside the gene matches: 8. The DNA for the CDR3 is TGTGCCAGCAGCAGACAGGGGCTGGAATCACCCCTCCACTTT. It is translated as CASSRQGLESPLHF.

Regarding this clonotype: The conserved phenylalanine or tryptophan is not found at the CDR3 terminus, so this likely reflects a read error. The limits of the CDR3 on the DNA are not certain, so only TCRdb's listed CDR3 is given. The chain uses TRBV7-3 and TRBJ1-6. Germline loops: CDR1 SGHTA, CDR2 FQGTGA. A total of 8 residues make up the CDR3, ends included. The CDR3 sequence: CASSLGGP.

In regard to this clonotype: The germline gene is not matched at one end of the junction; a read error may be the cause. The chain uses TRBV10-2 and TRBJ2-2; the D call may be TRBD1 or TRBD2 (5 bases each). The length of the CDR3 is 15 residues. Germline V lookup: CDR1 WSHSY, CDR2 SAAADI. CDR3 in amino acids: CASSEGRVNTGELFF. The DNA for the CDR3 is TGTGCCAGCAGTGAGGGCAGGGTGAACACCGGGGAGCTGTTTTTT.

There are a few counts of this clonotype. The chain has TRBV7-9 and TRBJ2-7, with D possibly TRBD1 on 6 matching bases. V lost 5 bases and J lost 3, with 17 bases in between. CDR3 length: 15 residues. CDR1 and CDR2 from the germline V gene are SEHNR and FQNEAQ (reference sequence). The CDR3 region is CASSQRVGTNYEQYF. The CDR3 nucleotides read TGTGCCAGCAGCCAGAGAGTCGGGACAAACTACGAGCAGTACTTC.

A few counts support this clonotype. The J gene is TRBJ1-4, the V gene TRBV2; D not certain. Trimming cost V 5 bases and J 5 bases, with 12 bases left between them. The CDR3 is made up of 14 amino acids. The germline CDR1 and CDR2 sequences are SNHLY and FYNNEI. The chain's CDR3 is CASSYSPFNEKLFF. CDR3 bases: TGTGCCAGCAGTTACTCGCCCTTCAATGAAAAACTGTTTTTT.

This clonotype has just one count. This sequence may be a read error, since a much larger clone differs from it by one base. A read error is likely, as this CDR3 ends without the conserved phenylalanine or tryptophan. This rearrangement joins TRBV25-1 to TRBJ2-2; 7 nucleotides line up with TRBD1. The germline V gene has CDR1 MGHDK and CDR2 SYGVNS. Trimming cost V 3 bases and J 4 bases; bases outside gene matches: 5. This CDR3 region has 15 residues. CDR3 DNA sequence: TGTGCCAGCAGTGATGCCGGGACAGCCACCGGGGAGCTGTTTCTT. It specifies CASSDAGTATGELFL.

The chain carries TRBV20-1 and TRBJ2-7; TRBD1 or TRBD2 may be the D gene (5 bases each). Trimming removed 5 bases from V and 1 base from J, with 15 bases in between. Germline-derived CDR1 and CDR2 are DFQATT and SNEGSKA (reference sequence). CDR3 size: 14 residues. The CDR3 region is CSAESGTESYEQYF. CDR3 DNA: TGCAGTGCTGAATCCGGGACGGAGTCCTACGAGCAGTACTTC.

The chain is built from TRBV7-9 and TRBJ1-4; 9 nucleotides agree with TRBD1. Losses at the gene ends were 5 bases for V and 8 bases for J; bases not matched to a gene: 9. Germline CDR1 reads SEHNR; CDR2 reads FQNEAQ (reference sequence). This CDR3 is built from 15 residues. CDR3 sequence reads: CASSKGGQGSEKLFF. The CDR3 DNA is TGTGCCAGCAGCAAGGGGGGACAGGGTTCGGAAAAACTGTTTTTT.

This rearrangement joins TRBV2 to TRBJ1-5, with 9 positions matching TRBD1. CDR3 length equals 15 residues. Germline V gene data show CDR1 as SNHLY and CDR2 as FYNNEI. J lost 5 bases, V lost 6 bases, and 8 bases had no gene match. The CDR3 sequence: CASRTSGQGHQPQHF. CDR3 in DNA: TGTGCCAGCAGGACTAGCGGACAGGGGCATCAGCCCCAGCATTTT. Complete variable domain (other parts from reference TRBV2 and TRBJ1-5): EPEVTQTPSHQVTQMGQEVILRCVPISNHLYFYWYRQILGQKVEFLVSFYNNEISEKSEIFDDQFSVERPDGSNFTLKIRSTKLEDSAMYFCASRTSGQGHQPQHFGDGTRLSIL.

Here the CDR3 reads CASSWTSEETQYF. The CDR3 DNA reads as TGTGCCAGCAGCTGGACTAGTGAGGAGACCCAGTACTTC. The chain joins TRBV7-6 to TRBJ2-5; 7 positions agree with TRBD2. Trimming took 4 bases from V and 5 from J; bases not matched to a gene: 4. The CDR3 is made up of 13 amino acids. CDR1 is SGHVS, CDR2 FNYEAQ, per germline.

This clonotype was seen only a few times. CDR3 protein: CSVGERGSTDTQYF. The CDR3 DNA is TGCAGCGTTGGAGAGCGAGGGAGCACAGATACGCAGTATTTT. The V call is TRBV29-1, the J call TRBJ2-3; maybe TRBD2 (5 bases). CDR1 SQVTM and CDR2 ANQGSEA come from the germline V gene. Trimming cost V 4 bases and J 0 bases, with 11 bases left between them. The CDR3 sequence is 14 residues long.

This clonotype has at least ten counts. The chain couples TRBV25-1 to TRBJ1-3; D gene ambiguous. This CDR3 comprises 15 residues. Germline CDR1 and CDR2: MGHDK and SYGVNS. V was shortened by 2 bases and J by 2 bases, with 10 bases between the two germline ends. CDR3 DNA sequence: TGTGCCAGCAGTGAACTAGGAAGAGCTGGAAACACCATATATTTT. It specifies CASSELGRAGNTIYF.

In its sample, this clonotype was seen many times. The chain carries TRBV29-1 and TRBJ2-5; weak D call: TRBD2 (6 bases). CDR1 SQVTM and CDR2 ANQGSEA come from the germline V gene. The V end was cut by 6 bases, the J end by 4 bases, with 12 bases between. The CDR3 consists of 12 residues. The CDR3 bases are TGCAGCGTAGAGCAGGGAGGAGAGACCCAGTACTTC. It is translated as CSVEQGGETQYF.

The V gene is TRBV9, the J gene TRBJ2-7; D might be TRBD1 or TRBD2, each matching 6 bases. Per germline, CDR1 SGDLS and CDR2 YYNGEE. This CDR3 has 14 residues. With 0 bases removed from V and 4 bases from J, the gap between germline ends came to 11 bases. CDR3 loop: CASSVGPGAYEQYF. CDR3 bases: TGTGCCAGCAGCGTAGGGCCGGGGGCTTACGAGCAGTACTTC.